This T cell receptor (beta chain) was identified in a study of regulatory T cells in long-lasting Graves disease. Overall study context: Treatment with antithyroid drugs for over 5 years, together with positive TSH receptor antibodies, meant persistent Graves' disease.

This CDR3 has 17 residues. The V end lost 8 bases, the J end lost 1 base, and 23 bases lay between the germline ends. Per germline, CDR1 SGHTA and CDR2 FQGNSA. On this clonotype itself: The target antigen is unknown. Possible read error: a much larger clone is one base away.

Time point described: persistent/refractory GD, antithyroid drugs over 5 years with positive TRAb. The TCR library used RNA extracted from PBMCs. Each patient gave Nine milliliters of EDTA-anticoagulated peripheral blood. CDR3-region Arm-PCR and iRepertoire HTBI primers produced the TCR beta libraries. Per the original data handling: Overall, samples carried approximately 56 TRBV and 14 TRBJ segments. TCRdb re-derived calls from the multiplex PCR reads in MiXCR, one entry per CDR3 protein. These V and J calls derive from TCRdb rather than the authors' analysis. This table has 400,000 to 500,000 distinct CDR3 sequences, roughly a fifth appearing once. Study findings and constraints: New patients shared approximately 930 public clonotypes, fewer than the roughly 2,600 shared by persistent patients.

The source of this sequence is a female donor with Graves disease. The sample in question was peripheral blood mononuclear cells (PBMCs), obtained when the disease was refractory, from a patient treated with antithyroid drugs. The rearrangement uses TRBV7-2 and TRBJ1-1; a possible D gene is TRBD1 (5 bases). The CDR3 sequence: CASVSPGDGAWNTEAFF. The CDR3 DNA sequence: TGTGCCAGCGTCAGTCCCGGGGACGGGGCCTGGAACACTGAAGCTTTCTTT.